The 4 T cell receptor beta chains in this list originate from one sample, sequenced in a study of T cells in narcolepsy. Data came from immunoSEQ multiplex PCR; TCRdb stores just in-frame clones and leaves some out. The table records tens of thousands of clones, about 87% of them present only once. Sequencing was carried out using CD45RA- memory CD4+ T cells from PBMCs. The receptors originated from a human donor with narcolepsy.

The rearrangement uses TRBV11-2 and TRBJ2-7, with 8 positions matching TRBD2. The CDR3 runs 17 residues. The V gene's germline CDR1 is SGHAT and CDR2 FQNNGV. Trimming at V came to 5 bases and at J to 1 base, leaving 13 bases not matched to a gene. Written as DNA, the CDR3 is TGTGCCAGCAGCGGAGGGTCTAGCGGGCTCTATTCCTACGAGCAGTACTTC. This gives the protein CASSGGSSGLYSYEQYF. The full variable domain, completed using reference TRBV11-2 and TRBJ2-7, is EAGVAQSPRYKIIEKRQSVAFWCNPISGHATLYWYQQILGQGPKLLIQFQNNGVVDDSQLPKDRFSAERLKGVDSTLKIQPAKLEDSAVYLCASSGGSSGLYSYEQYFGPGTRLTVT.

CDR3 sequence reads: CASSPLGETQYF. The CDR3 DNA is TGTGCCAGCAGTCCTCTAGGCGAGACCCAGTACTTC. V usage is TRBV25-1 and J usage is TRBJ2-5; D unresolved. Trimming took off 5 bases at V and 5 bases at J, with 9 bases between the two ends. CDR1 is MGHDK and CDR2 is SYGVNS in the germline V gene. The CDR3 covers 12 residues.

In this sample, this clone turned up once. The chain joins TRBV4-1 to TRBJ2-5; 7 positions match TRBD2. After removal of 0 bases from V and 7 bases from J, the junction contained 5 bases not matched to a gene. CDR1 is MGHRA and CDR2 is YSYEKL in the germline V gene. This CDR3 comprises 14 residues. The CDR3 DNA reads TGCGCCAGCAGCCAAGAAGAGCGGGAAGGGACCCAGTACTTC. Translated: CASSQEEREGTQYF.

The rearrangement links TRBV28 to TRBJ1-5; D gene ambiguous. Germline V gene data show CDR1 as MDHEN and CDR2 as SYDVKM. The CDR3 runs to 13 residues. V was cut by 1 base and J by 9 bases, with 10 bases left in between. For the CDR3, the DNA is TGTGCCAGCAGTTTATCCTCCCTTGCGCCCCAGCATTTT. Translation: CASSLSSLAPQHF.